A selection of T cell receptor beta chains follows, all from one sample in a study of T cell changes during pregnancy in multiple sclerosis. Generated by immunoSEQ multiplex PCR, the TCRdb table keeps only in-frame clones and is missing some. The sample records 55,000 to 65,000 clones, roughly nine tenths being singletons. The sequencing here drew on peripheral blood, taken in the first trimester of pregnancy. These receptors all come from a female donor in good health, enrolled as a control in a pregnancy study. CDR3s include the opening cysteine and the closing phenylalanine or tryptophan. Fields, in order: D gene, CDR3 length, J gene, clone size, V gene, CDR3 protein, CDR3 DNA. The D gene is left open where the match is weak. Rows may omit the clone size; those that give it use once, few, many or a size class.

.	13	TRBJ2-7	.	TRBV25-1	CASSETEEDEQYF	TGTGCCAGCAGTGAAACAGAGGAGGACGAGCAGTACTTC
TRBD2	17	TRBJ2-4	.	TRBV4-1	CASSITNDRGGLNIQYF	TGCGCCAGCAGCATTACTAACGATCGGGGGGGCTTGAACATTCAGTACTTC
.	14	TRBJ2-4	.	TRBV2	CASAKEGQANIQYF	TGTGCCAGTGCAAAGGAGGGGCAAGCGAACATTCAGTACTTC
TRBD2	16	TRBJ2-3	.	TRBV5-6	CASSFAASGRADTQYF	TGTGCCAGCAGCTTTGCGGCTAGCGGGAGGGCAGATACGCAGTATTTT
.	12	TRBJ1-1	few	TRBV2	CASSEAGSEAFF	TGTGCCAGCAGTGAAGCCGGTTCCGAAGCTTTCTTT
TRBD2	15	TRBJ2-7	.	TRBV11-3	CASSLDASGGYEQYF	TGTGCCAGCAGCTTAGATGCTAGCGGGGGCTACGAGCAGTACTTC
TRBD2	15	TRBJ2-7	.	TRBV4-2	CASSSFRGGAYEQYF	TGTGCCAGCAGCTCCTTTCGGGGGGGGGCCTACGAGCAGTACTTC
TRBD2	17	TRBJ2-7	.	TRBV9	CASSVGGASGNFYEQYF	TGTGCCAGCAGCGTAGGGGGGGCTAGCGGGAACTTCTACGAGCAGTACTTC
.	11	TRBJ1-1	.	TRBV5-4	CASQMNTEAFF	TGTGCCAGCCAAATGAACACTGAAGCTTTCTTT
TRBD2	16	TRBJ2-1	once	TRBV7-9	CASSPRRLAGNNEQFF	TGTGCCAGCAGCCCACGCCGACTAGCGGGAAACAATGAGCAGTTCTTC
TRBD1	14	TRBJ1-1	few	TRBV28	CATGTGMMNTEAFF	TGTGCCACTGGGACAGGGATGATGAACACTGAAGCTTTCTTT
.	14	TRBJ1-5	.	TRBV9	CASSVDVGGQPQHF	TGTGCCAGCAGCGTAGATGTGGGAGGGCAGCCCCAGCATTTT
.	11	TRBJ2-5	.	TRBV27	CASAAGKTQYF	TGTGCCAGCGCAGCCGGGAAGACCCAGTACTTC
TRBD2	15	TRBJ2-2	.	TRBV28	CASNLAGEGNGELFF	TGTGCCAGCAATCTAGCGGGAGAGGGAAACGGGGAGCTGTTTTTT
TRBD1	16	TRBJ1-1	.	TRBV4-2	CASSLGQQSPNTEAFF	TGTGCCAGCAGCCTGGGACAGCAGAGCCCGAACACTGAAGCTTTCTTT
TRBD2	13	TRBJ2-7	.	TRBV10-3	CAVRLAGSYEQYF	TGTGCCGTAAGACTAGCGGGGTCGTACGAGCAGTACTTC
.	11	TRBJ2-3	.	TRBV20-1	CSAAGTDTQYF	TGCAGTGCCGCAGGAACAGATACGCAGTATTTT
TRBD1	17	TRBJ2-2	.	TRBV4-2	CASSQGAGTANTGELFF	TGTGCCAGCAGTCAGGGTGCCGGGACAGCGAACACCGGGGAGCTGTTTTTT
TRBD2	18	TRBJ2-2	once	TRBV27	CASSLWGELAGVTGELFF	TGTGCCAGCAGTTTATGGGGGGAACTAGCGGGAGTCACCGGGGAGCTGTTTTTT
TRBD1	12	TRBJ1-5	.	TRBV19	CASRAATGRRHF	TGTGCCAGTAGGGCGGCGACAGGGCGCCGGCATTTT
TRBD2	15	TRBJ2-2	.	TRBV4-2	CASRTSGGETGELFF	TGTGCCAGCAGGACTAGCGGGGGCGAGACCGGGGAGCTGTTTTTT
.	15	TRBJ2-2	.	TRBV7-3	CASSPSTLHTGELFF	TGTGCCAGCAGTCCCTCGACACTGCACACCGGGGAGCTGTTTTTT
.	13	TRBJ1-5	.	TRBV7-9	CATESGGNQPQHF	TGTGCCACCGAATCGGGGGGCAATCAGCCCCAGCATTTT
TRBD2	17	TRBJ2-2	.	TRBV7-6	CASSLEGERERTGELFF	TGTGCCAGCAGCTTAGAAGGGGAGCGGGAGAGGACCGGGGAGCTGTTTTTT
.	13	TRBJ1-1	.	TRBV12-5	CASAPTGGTEAFF	TGTGCTAGTGCCCCCACGGGTGGGACTGAAGCTTTCTTT
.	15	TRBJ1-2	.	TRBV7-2	CASSVGQTSNYGYTF	TGTGCCAGCAGCGTCGGACAGACTTCTAACTATGGCTACACCTTC
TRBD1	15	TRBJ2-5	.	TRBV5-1	CASSLGDRFEETQYF	TGCGCCAGCAGCTTGGGGGACAGATTCGAAGAGACCCAGTACTTC
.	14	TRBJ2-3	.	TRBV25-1	CASGGRWGTDTQYF	TGTGCCAGCGGGGGCAGGTGGGGCACAGATACGCAGTATTTT
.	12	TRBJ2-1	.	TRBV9	CASSAGHNEQFF	TGTGCCAGCAGCGCAGGACATAATGAGCAGTTCTTC
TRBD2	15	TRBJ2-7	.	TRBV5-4	CASSLGLAGGIEQYF	TGTGCCAGCAGCTTGGGGCTAGCGGGAGGCATCGAGCAGTACTTC
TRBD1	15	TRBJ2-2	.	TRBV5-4	CASSEDRSSRGELFF	TGTGCCAGCAGCGAGGACAGGTCCTCCCGCGGGGAGCTGTTTTTT
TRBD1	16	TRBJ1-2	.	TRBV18	CASSPRGQGANYGYTF	TGTGCCAGCTCACCTCGAGGACAGGGGGCAAACTATGGCTACACCTTC
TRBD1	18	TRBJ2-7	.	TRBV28	CASSFPVRGRGSGVEQYF	TGTGCCAGCAGTTTTCCGGTCAGGGGGCGCGGGTCAGGAGTCGAGCAGTACTTC
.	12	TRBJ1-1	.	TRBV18	CASTGGKGEAFF	TGTGCCAGCACGGGGGGAAAGGGTGAAGCTTTCTTT
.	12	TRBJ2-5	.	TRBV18	CASSPYQETQYF	TGTGCCAGCTCCCCCTACCAAGAGACCCAGTACTTC
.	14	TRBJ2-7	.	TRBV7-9	CASSPPALVYEQYF	TGTGCCAGCAGCCCCCCAGCCCTAGTCTACGAGCAGTACTTC
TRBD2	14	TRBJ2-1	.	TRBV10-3	CAIRKGLDGNEQFF	TGTGCCATCAGGAAAGGACTAGACGGCAATGAGCAGTTCTTC
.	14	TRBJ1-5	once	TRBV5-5	CASSLGYSNQPQHF	TGTGCCAGCAGCTTGGGCTATAGCAATCAGCCCCAGCATTTT
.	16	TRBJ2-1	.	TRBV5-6	CASSSLGGPSYNEQFF	TGTGCCAGCAGCTCGCTTGGCGGGCCTTCCTACAATGAGCAGTTCTTC
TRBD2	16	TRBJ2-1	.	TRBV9	CASSPQGVAGKSEQFF	TGTGCCAGCAGCCCTCAAGGCGTAGCGGGGAAGAGTGAGCAGTTCTTC
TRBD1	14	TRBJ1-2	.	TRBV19	CASSRGTGNYGYTF	TGTGCCAGTAGTCGCGGGACAGGGAACTATGGCTACACCTTC
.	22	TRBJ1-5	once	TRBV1	CTSSQDVGVGGAKGMSNQPQHF	TGCACCAGCAGCCAAGATGTCGGTGTGGGGGGGGCGAAGGGTATGAGCAATCAGCCCCAGCATTTT
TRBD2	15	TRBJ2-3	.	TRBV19	CASSIRTSATDTQYF	TGTGCCAGTAGTATCCGGACTAGCGCAACAGATACGCAGTATTTT
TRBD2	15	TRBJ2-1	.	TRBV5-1	CASSSLAGGHNEQFF	TGCGCCAGCAGCTCACTAGCGGGGGGGCATAATGAGCAGTTCTTC
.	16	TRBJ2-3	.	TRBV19	CASTRRGQQGVDTQYF	TGTGCCAGTACCCGGCGGGGCCAGCAGGGCGTAGATACGCAGTATTTT
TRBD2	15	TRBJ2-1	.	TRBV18	CASSPSGISYNEQFF	TGTGCCAGCTCACCTAGCGGGATCTCCTACAATGAGCAGTTCTTC
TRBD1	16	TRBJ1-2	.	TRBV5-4	CASSPSLTGSTYGYTF	TGTGCCAGCAGCCCCAGTTTGACAGGGTCTACTTATGGCTACACCTTC
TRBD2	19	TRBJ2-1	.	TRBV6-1	CASSENLPLSGRAYGEQFF	TGTGCCAGCAGTGAAAACCTCCCACTGAGCGGGAGGGCCTACGGTGAGCAGTTCTTC
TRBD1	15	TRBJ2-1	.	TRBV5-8	CASSRLGQGGDEQFF	TGTGCCAGCAGCCGTTTAGGACAGGGGGGAGATGAGCAGTTCTTC
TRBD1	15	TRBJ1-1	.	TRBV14	CASSQEDRGGTEAFF	TGTGCCAGCAGCCAAGAAGACAGGGGAGGCACTGAAGCTTTCTTT
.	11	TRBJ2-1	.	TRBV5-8	CASTIYNEQFF	TGTGCCAGCACCATCTACAATGAGCAGTTCTTC
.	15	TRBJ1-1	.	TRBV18	CASSPFRQVNTEAFF	TGTGCCAGCTCACCATTCCGACAAGTAAACACTGAAGCTTTCTTT
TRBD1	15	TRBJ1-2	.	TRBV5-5	CASSWGTGFNYGYTF	TGTGCCAGCAGCTGGGGGACAGGTTTCAACTATGGCTACACCTTC
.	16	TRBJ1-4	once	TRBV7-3	CASSPIPGRADEKLFF	TGTGCCAGCAGCCCTATTCCGGGTCGAGCGGATGAAAAACTGTTTTTT